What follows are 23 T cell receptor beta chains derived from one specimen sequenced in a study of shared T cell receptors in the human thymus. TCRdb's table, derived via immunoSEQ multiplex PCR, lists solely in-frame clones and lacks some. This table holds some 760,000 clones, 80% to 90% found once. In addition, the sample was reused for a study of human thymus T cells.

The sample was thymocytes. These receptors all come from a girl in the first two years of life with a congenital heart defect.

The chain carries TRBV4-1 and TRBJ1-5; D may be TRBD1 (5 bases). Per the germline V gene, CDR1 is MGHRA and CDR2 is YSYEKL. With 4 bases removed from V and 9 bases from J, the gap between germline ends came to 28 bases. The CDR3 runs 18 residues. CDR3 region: CASSPRTDNDSLLTPQHF. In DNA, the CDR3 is TGCGCCAGCAGCCCTAGAACAGACAATGACAGCCTTCTAACGCCCCAGCATTTT.

The CDR3 here is CASSSPDRANNSPLHF. The CDR3 bases are TGTGCCAGCAGCTCCCCGGACAGAGCTAATAATTCACCCCTCCACTTT. The rearrangement uses TRBV7-9 and TRBJ1-6; the D gene is possibly TRBD1 (6 bases). The CDR3 is made up of 16 amino acids. With 4 bases removed from V and 5 bases from J, the gap between germline ends came to 15 bases. Germline V gene lookup returns CDR1 SEHNR and CDR2 FQNEAQ (reference sequence). The whole variable domain, remainder taken from reference TRBV7-9 and TRBJ1-6, is DTGVSQNPRHKITKRGQNVTFRCDPISEHNRLYWYRQTLGQGPEFLTYFQNEAQLEKSRLLSDRFSAERPKGSFSTLEIQRTEQGDSAMYLCASSSPDRANNSPLHFGNGTRLTVT.

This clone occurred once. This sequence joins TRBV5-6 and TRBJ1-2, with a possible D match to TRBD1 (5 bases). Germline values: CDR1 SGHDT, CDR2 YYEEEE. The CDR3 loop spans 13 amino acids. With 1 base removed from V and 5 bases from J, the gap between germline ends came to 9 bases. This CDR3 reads CASSLRGWYGYTF. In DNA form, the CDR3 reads TGTGCCAGCAGCTTGAGGGGTTGGTATGGCTACACCTTC. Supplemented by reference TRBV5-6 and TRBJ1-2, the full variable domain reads DAGVTQSPTHLIKTRGQQVTLRCSPKSGHDTVSWYQQALGQGPQFIFQYYEEEERQRGNFPDRFSGHQFPNYSSELNVNALLLGDSALYLCASSLRGWYGYTFGSGTRLTVV.

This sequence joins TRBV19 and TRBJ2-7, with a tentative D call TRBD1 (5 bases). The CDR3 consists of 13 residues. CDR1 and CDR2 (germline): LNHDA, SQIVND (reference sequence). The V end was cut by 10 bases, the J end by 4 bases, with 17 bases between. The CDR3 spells CAKSMQGRYEQYF. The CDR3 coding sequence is TGTGCCAAATCCATGCAGGGAAGGTACGAGCAGTACTTC.

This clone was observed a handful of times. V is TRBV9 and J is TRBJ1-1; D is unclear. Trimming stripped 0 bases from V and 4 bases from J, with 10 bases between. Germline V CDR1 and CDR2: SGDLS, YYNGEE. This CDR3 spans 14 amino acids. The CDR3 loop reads CASSVAKAGTEAFF. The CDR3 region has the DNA TGTGCCAGCAGCGTAGCGAAGGCGGGCACTGAAGCTTTCTTT. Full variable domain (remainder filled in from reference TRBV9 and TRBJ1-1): DSGVTQTPKHLITATGQRVTLRCSPRSGDLSVYWYQQSLDQGLQFLIQYYNGEERAKGNILERFSAQQFPDLHSELNLSSLELGDSALYFCASSVAKAGTEAFFGQGTRLTVV.

The CDR3 spells CARSPRTGEGQPQHF. The CDR3 coding sequence is TGTGCCAGAAGCCCCCGGACAGGGGAGGGTCAGCCCCAGCATTTT. The V and J genes are TRBV7-5 and TRBJ1-5; the DNA was not used to check the table's D call, TRBD1. TRBV7-5 is a pseudogene segment. The CDR3 consists of 15 residues.

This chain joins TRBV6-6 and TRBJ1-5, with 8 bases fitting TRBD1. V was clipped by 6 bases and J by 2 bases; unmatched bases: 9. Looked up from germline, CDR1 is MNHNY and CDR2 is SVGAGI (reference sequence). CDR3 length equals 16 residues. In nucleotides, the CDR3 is TGTGCCAGCAGCCGAGAGGACAGGGAAGGCAATCAGCCCCAGCATTTT. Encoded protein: CASSREDREGNQPQHF.

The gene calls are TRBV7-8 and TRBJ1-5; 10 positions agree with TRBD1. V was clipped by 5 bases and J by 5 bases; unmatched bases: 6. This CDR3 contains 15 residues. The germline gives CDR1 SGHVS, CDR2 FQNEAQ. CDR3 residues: CASSVGGTGDQPQHF. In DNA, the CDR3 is TGTGCCAGCAGCGTAGGGGGGACAGGGGATCAGCCCCAGCATTTT.

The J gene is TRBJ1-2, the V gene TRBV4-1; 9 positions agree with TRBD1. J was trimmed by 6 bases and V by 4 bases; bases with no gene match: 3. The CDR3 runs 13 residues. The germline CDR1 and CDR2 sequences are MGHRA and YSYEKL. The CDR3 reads CASSPDRGDGYTF. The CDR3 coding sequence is TGCGCCAGCAGCCCTGACAGGGGGGATGGCTACACCTTC.

In DNA form, the CDR3 reads TGTGCCAGCAGTTTAGTCGGCGGGGTCCAAGAGACCCAGTACTTC. Translation gives CASSLVGGVQETQYF. This chain links TRBV27 with TRBJ2-5; TRBD2 is a possible D gene (6 bases). The CDR3 spans 15 residues. With 2 bases removed from V and 1 base from J, the gap between germline ends came to 11 bases. CDR1 and CDR2 (germline): MNHEY, SMNVEV (reference sequence).

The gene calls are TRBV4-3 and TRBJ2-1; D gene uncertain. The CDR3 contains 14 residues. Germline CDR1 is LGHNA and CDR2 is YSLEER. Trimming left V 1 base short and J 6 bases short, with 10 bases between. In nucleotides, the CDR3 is TGCGCCAGCAGCCAAGGATGGGCCACCAATGAGCAGTTCTTC. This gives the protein CASSQGWATNEQFF.

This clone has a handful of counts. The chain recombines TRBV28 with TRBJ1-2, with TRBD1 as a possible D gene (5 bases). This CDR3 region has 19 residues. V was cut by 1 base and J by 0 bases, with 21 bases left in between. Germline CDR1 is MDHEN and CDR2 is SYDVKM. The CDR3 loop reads CASSLFRRGNHLPNYGYTF. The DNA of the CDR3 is TGTGCCAGCAGTTTATTCCGAAGGGGCAATCACCTTCCTAACTATGGCTACACCTTC.

This chain's CDR3 is CASSLRGQNQNTEAFF. The DNA for the CDR3 is TGTGCCAGCAGCTTAAGGGGGCAAAACCAGAACACTGAAGCTTTCTTT. The J gene is TRBJ1-1, the V gene TRBV11-2; 7 bases are shared with TRBD1. The CDR3 is made up of 16 amino acids. The germline V gene encodes CDR1 SGHAT and CDR2 FQNNGV. Trimming removed 2 bases from V and 1 base from J; junction bases left unmatched: 7. Looking up the rest from reference TRBV11-2 and TRBJ1-1 gives the full variable domain: EAGVAQSPRYKIIEKRQSVAFWCNPISGHATLYWYQQILGQGPKLLIQFQNNGVVDDSQLPKDRFSAERLKGVDSTLKIQPAKLEDSAVYLCASSLRGQNQNTEAFFGQGTRLTVV.

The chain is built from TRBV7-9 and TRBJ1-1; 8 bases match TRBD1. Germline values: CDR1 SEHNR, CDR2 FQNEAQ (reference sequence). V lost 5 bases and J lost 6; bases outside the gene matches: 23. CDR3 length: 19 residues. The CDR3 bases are TGTGCCAGCAGCCCCCGGACAGGGATGCGGCCCCTGAAATTCGCTGAAGCTTTCTTT. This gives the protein CASSPRTGMRPLKFAEAFF. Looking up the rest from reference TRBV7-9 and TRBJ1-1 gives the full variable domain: DTGVSQNPRHKITKRGQNVTFRCDPISEHNRLYWYRQTLGQGPEFLTYFQNEAQLEKSRLLSDRFSAERPKGSFSTLEIQRTEQGDSAMYLCASSPRTGMRPLKFAEAFFGQGTRLTVV.

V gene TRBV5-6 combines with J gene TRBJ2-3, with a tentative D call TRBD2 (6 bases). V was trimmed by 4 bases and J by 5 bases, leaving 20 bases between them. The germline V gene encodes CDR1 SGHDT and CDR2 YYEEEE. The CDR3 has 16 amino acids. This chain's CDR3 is CASSAGTQGPEDTQYF. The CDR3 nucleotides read TGTGCCAGCAGCGCGGGGACTCAAGGGCCGGAAGATACGCAGTATTTT. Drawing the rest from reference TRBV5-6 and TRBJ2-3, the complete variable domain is DAGVTQSPTHLIKTRGQQVTLRCSPKSGHDTVSWYQQALGQGPQFIFQYYEEEERQRGNFPDRFSGHQFPNYSSELNVNALLLGDSALYLCASSAGTQGPEDTQYFGPGTRLTVL.

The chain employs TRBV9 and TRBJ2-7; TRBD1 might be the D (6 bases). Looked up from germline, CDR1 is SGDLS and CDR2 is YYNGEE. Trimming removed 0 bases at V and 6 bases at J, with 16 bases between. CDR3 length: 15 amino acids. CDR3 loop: CASSVEGSTGPEQYF. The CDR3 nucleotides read TGTGCCAGCAGCGTAGAGGGCTCAACAGGGCCCGAGCAGTACTTC.

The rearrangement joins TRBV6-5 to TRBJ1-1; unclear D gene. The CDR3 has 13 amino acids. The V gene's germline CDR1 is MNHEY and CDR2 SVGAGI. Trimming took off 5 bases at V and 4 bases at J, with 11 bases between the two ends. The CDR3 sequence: CASSTREFTEAFF. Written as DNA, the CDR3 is TGTGCCAGCAGTACGCGGGAATTCACTGAAGCTTTCTTT.

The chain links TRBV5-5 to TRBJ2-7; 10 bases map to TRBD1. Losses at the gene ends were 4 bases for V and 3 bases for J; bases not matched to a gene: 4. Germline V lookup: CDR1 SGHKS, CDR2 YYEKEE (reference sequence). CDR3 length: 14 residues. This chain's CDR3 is CASSHRDRGYEQYF. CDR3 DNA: TGTGCCAGCAGCCACAGGGACAGGGGCTACGAGCAGTACTTC.

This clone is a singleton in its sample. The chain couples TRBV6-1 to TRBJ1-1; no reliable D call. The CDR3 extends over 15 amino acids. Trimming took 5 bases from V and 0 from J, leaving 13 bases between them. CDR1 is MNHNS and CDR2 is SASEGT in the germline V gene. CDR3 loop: CASSLAGGVNTEAFF. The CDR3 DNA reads TGTGCCAGCAGTCTAGCAGGCGGGGTGAACACTGAAGCTTTCTTT.

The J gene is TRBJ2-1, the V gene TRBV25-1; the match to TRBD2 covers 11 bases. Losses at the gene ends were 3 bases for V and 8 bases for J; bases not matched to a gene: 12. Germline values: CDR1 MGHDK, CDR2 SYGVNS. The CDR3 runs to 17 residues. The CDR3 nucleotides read TGTGCCAGCAGTGACCCAAATAGCGGGGGGGCCTTCGATGAGCAGTTCTTC. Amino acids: CASSDPNSGGAFDEQFF.

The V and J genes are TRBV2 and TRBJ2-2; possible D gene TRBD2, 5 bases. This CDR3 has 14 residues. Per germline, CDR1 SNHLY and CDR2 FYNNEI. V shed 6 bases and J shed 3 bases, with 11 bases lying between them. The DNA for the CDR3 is TGTGCCAGCAGCTCGAGAGGGTACACCGGGGAGCTGTTTTTT. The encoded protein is CASSSRGYTGELFF.

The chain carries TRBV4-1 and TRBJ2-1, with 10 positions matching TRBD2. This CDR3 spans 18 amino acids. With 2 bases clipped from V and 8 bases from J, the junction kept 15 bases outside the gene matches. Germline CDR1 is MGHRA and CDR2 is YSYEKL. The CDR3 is CASSQPSQRGGDGDEQFF. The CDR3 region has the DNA TGCGCCAGCAGCCAACCCTCACAGCGGGGGGGCGATGGAGATGAGCAGTTCTTC.

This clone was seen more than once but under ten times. CDR3 loop: CASSIWRVTEAFF. CDR3 bases: TGTGCCAGCAGCATTTGGAGGGTGACTGAAGCTTTCTTT. The chain uses TRBV9 and TRBJ1-1; D gene unclear. The length of the CDR3 is 13 residues. In germline, CDR1 is SGDLS, CDR2 YYNGEE. The germline V and J ends were trimmed by 4 bases and 5 bases, with 12 bases remaining between them.